The rows below give T cell receptor beta chains drawn from one sample of a study of post-analysis software for immune sequencing data. TCRdb recomputed calls from the PCR reads with MiXCR, one row per CDR3 protein. The sample has 400,000 to 500,000 distinct CDR3 sequences, over 30% seen once; the top ten hold around 8%. Sequencing input: blood. The source is a girl between 2 and 10 years old with multiple sclerosis. Both conserved end residues are trimmed from each CDR3. D genes are given only for firm matches.

d_call | j_call | v_call | cdr3_aa
TRBD1 | TRBJ1-2 | TRBV11-2 | ASSWDRWNYGYT
. | TRBJ2-3 | TRBV28 | ASSFGVRELRTDTQY
. | TRBJ2-3 | TRBV4-1 | TSSPHYAADTQY
. | TRBJ2-3 | TRBV20-1 | SALDGPHLTDTQY
. | TRBJ2-1 | TRBV18 | ASSPPKSYREGGRNEQF
TRBD1 | TRBJ1-2 | TRBV4-1 | ASSRGGEGQGDVGYGYT
. | TRBJ2-7 | TRBV6-6 | ASSYRVVNGYEQY
TRBD2 | . | TRBV28 | ASSLSGRVDEQF
. | TRBJ2-2 | TRBV15 | ATSNTGYVAGELF
. | TRBJ2-7 | TRBV7-8 | ASSYTNRPAYEQY
TRBD1 | TRBJ1-1 | TRBV29-1 | SVETGFEAF
. | . | TRBV12-3/TRBV12-4 | ASRNRAGETQY
TRBD1 | . | TRBV2 | ASRADRGLYEQY
. | . | TRBV29-1 | SVEGATLEQY
TRBD2 | TRBJ2-7 | TRBV20-1 | SAPQGTSGAYEQY
TRBD1 | TRBJ2-5 | TRBV20-1 | SAIGGTGQETQY
. | TRBJ2-2 | TRBV9 | ASSLGGGQGTGELF
TRBD2 | TRBJ2-1 | TRBV7-9 | ASSGTSADNEQF
TRBD2 | TRBJ2-3 | TRBV7-2 | ASSLTGGPLTDTQY
TRBD2 | TRBJ2-3 | TRBV9 | ASSKRTSGRVTDTQY
. | TRBJ1-4 | TRBV6-5 | ASSYSRTEEKLF
TRBD2 | TRBJ2-1 | TRBV29-1 | SVVGTSGRYEQF
. | TRBJ1-6 | TRBV28 | ASSPITPGNSPLH
. | TRBJ2-5 | TRBV6-5 | ASSYLQMMETQY
TRBD1 | TRBJ1-1 | TRBV6-5 | ASSYLGARGGTEAF
. | TRBJ1-1 | TRBV2 | AIAGPGGNTEAF
. | TRBJ1-2 | TRBV4-1 | ASSHRSGGPSPGYT
. | TRBJ2-7 | TRBV20-1 | SATRARAILPYEQY
. | TRBJ1-6 | TRBV7-2 | ASSLVGRGDSPLH
. | TRBJ2-4 | TRBV4-1 | ASSQERRWGVAKNIQY
. | TRBJ2-5 | TRBV7-9 | ASRGPFAPEQY
TRBD2 | . | TRBV10-3 | AISGSSGSPYEQY
TRBD1 | TRBJ2-3 | TRBV27 | ASRRLRDSTDTQY
TRBD1 | TRBJ1-2 | TRBV12-3/TRBV12-4 | ASSPGQGLINYGYT
. | TRBJ2-1 | TRBV6-5 | ATHRVYNEQF
TRBD2 | TRBJ2-1 | TRBV7-9 | ASSSDRGLAGEQF
. | TRBJ2-1 | TRBV27 | ASSLVGFTNNEQF
. | TRBJ2-6 | TRBV25-1 | ASSDYSSGANVLT
. | TRBJ1-2 | TRBV4-3 | ASSQAGSGYT
. | TRBJ2-1 | TRBV2 | ASRQDWAEQF
. | TRBJ1-5 | TRBV30 | AWSVLIGVGQPQH
. | TRBJ1-2 | TRBV7-8 | ASSLAEDLGYT